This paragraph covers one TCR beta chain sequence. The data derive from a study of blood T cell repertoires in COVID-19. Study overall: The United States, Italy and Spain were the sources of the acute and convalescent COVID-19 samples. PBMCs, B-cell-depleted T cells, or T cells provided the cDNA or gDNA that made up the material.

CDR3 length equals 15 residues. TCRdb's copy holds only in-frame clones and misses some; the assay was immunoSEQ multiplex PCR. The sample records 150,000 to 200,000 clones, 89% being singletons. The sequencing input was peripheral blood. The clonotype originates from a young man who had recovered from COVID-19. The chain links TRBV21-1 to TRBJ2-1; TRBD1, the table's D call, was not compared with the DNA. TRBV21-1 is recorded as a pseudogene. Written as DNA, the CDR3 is TGTGCCAGCAGCCCCGGGACAGGGTTAGGGAATGAGCAGTTCTTC. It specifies CASSPGTGLGNEQFF.